This record looks at one TCR beta chain sequence and its context. Its antigen is currently not known. Base qualities are not provided; no much larger clone lies one nucleotide away. Collaborating institutions collected whole blood in K2EDTA tubes following their own protocols. For TCRbeta analysis, collaborators shipped samples in one of three forms: frozen whole blood, isolated PBMCs, or DNA extracted from either of those sample types. TCRbeta CDR3 regions were amplified from genomic DNA using the immunoSEQ Assay, a bias-controlled multiplex PCR. The paper's data handling went like this. The number of nucleated cells in each sample was estimated from the amplification of reference gene primers within the assay. To quantify the absolute abundance of each unique TCRbeta CDR3 rearrangement, sequence reads were collapsed and filtered. For each sample, productive Simpson clonality was calculated as the square root of Simpson's diversity index across productive rearrangements. This immuneACCESS table, as held by TCRdb, lists in-frame sequences with V and J called but not all clones. Of the missing ones, under half trace to an unresolved V gene in checked studies; the others have no known cause. The V and J calls and the clone size are those of that table, but D and trimming were determined from the DNA. Recorded for this sample are about 360,000 clones; around 87% of them occurred a single time. The ten largest make up about 3% of the sample.

This record comes from a study of blood T cell repertoires in COVID-19 (dated by TCRdb to 2019 to 2021). With respect to the entire study: Samples from collaborators originated in the United States, Italy and Spain and spanned both the acute and convalescent phases of COVID-19. The material from the prospective study consisted of cDNA or gDNA derived from T cells, B-cell-depleted T cells, or PBMCs. Subjects who had been exposed to COVID-19, were actively infected with it, or had recovered from it provided the deeply sampled blood TCRbeta repertoires that made up the dataset. The repertoires were made available in a free public database intended to serve as a resource for research on the immune response to SARS-CoV-2. Samples were obtained from the ongoing ImmuneRACE study (first 160 participants) and from roughly 1,300 subjects provided by 6 global collaborators. The sample metadata nearly always contained a de-identified subject ID, COVID-19 status, age in years and sex. Where available, HLA class I and class II types were obtained from metadata supplied by the sample provider rather than from assay-based typing.

Per the germline V gene, KGHDR is the CDR1 and SFDVKD is the CDR2. Trimming accounts for 7 bases at V and 0 bases at J, while the number of junction bases matched to no gene is 4. The cysteine opens and the phenylalanine closes a CDR3 of 15 amino acids. The entry retains the CDR3 DNA only, 45 bases that are in frame from base 1. Broader findings and caveats from the paper: Clinical and demographic metadata were provided uncurated, with the amount varying by source and participant.

The sample consisted of peripheral blood. The source of this sequence is a human donor in a cohort sampled during active COVID-19. The V and J genes are TRBV24-1 and TRBJ2-1, with 8 central nucleotides matching TRBD1. The CDR3 protein: CATSWTGSSYNEQFF. The DNA sequence is TGTGCCACCAGCTGGACAGGGAGCTCCTACAATGAGCAGTTCTTC.